Following are 19 T cell receptor beta chains from one sample sequenced in a study of OX40 agonist ivuxolimab in advanced cancers. Library prep was done by the immunoSEQ multiplex PCR assay. Held by TCRdb, this immuneACCESS table contains in-frame sequences only and omits some clones. Under half of the omission traces to an unresolved V gene where checked; the cause of the rest is unknown. Within this sample are approximately 70,000 clones, with roughly 89% of them counted one time only. The biggest ten clones account for around 0.8% of the sample. Here the sequenced sample was CD4+ or CD8+ T cells sorted from blood, taken in a trial of the OX40 agonist ivuxolimab. The receptors were gathered from an adult with an advanced solid tumor such as melanoma, head and neck, liver or kidney cancer.

This clone has only a few counts. The CDR3 loop reads CSAGDTDTQYF. CDR3 sequence (DNA): TGCAGTGCTGGGGACACAGATACGCAGTATTTT. The chain carries TRBV20-1 and TRBJ2-3; D is ambiguous. Trimming shortened V by 5 bases and J by 2 bases, and 5 bases separated the two germline ends. The length of the CDR3 is 11 residues. Germline V gene data show CDR1 as DFQATT and CDR2 as SNEGSKA (reference sequence).

The chain has TRBV2 and TRBJ2-7; no clear D. The CDR3 consists of 11 residues. Trimming took 1 base from V and 11 from J, leaving 9 bases between them. Per germline, CDR1 SNHLY and CDR2 FYNNEI. The DNA for the CDR3 is TGTGCCAGCAGTGAAGATAGGGTCGAGTACTTC. This encodes CASSEDRVEYF. Full variable domain (missing parts from reference TRBV2 and TRBJ2-7): EPEVTQTPSHQVTQMGQEVILRCVPISNHLYFYWYRQILGQKVEFLVSFYNNEISEKSEIFDDQFSVERPDGSNFTLKIRSTKLEDSAMYFCASSEDRVEYFGPGTRLTVT.

This sequence joins TRBV5-1 and TRBJ1-2; 7 bases align to TRBD1. V shed 0 bases and J 8 bases; nucleotides not matched to a gene: 4. Germline V gene lookup returns CDR1 SGHRS and CDR2 YFSETQ. This CDR3 spans 13 amino acids. The CDR3 loop reads CASSLGQGLGYTF. Here the CDR3 DNA reads TGCGCCAGCAGCTTGGGACAGGGTCTAGGCTACACCTTC.

The chain joins TRBV7-9 to TRBJ2-1, with D possibly matching TRBD1 (6 bases). V lost 1 base and J lost 5, with 12 bases in between. The CDR3 covers 15 residues. In germline, CDR1 is SEHNR, CDR2 FQNEAQ (reference sequence). DNA for the CDR3: TGTGCCAGCAGCTTAGTTGGGGGCACAAACAATGAGCAGTTCTTC. Protein sequence: CASSLVGGTNNEQFF. The entire variable domain, with the rest obtained from reference TRBV7-9 and TRBJ2-1, is as follows: DTGVSQNPRHKITKRGQNVTFRCDPISEHNRLYWYRQTLGQGPEFLTYFQNEAQLEKSRLLSDRFSAERPKGSFSTLEIQRTEQGDSAMYLCASSLVGGTNNEQFFGPGTRLTVL.

The V gene is TRBV11-2, the J gene TRBJ2-5, with 9 bases fitting TRBD2. This CDR3 is built from 14 residues. J lost 10 bases, V lost 5 bases, and 11 bases had no gene match. CDR1 and CDR2 (germline): SGHAT, FQNNGV. CDR3 protein: CASSRAGGPEGQYF. The CDR3 nucleotides read TGTGCCAGCAGCCGAGCGGGGGGCCCCGAAGGCCAGTACTTC.

This chain connects TRBV18 to TRBJ1-2; 7 bases agree with TRBD1. The CDR3 extends over 12 amino acids. With 6 bases clipped from V and 10 bases from J, the junction kept 8 bases outside the gene matches. Germline V gene data show CDR1 as KGHSH and CDR2 as LQKENI. The chain's CDR3 is CASSTGTDSYTF. The CDR3 region has the DNA TGTGCCAGCTCGACCGGGACAGATTCCTACACCTTC.

The chain has TRBV7-9 and TRBJ2-5; perhaps D is TRBD1 or TRBD2 (5 bases each). Per germline, CDR1 SEHNR and CDR2 FQNEAQ (reference sequence). The CDR3 spans 14 residues. Trimming shortened V by 5 bases and J by 2 bases, and 12 bases separated the two germline ends. The CDR3 loop is CASSRDGGQETQYF. The DNA of the CDR3 is TGTGCCAGCAGCAGGGACGGAGGACAAGAGACCCAGTACTTC.

The chain recombines TRBV7-9 with TRBJ2-7, with D possibly TRBD2 on 5 matching bases. V gave up 4 bases and J gave up 5 bases, with 18 bases separating them. Germline values: CDR1 SEHNR, CDR2 FQNEAQ (reference sequence). The CDR3 covers 15 residues. Here the CDR3 DNA reads TGTGCCAGCAGCTACCTCCAGGCTAGCCGACACGAGCAGTACTTC. Translated: CASSYLQASRHEQYF.

The chain has TRBV2 and TRBJ1-5, with D tentatively TRBD1 (5 bases). The CDR3 loop spans 15 amino acids. The V end lost 6 bases, the J end lost 6 bases, and 18 bases lay between the germline ends. Germline-derived CDR1 and CDR2 are SNHLY and FYNNEI. CDR3 amino acids: CASSVGRALGQPQHF. The CDR3 bases are TGTGCCAGCAGCGTGGGGCGAGCCCTGGGTCAGCCCCAGCATTTT.

The chain is built from TRBV4-1 and TRBJ1-5; D is unclear. The CDR3 contains 16 residues. Trimming stripped 1 base from V and 0 bases from J, with 10 bases between. CDR1 MGHRA and CDR2 YSYEKL come from the germline V gene. The CDR3 protein is CASSQVGIYSNQPQHF. CDR3 in DNA: TGCGCCAGCAGCCAAGTAGGCATTTATAGCAATCAGCCCCAGCATTTT.

The V and J genes are TRBV19 and TRBJ1-5; D unresolved. Trimming shortened V by 8 bases and J by 4 bases, and 12 bases separated the two germline ends. The germline CDR1 and CDR2 sequences are LNHDA and SQIVND (reference sequence). The CDR3 runs 13 residues. CDR3: CASQHEGNQPQHF. In DNA form, the CDR3 reads TGTGCCAGTCAACATGAGGGAAATCAGCCCCAGCATTTT.

In DNA, the CDR3 is TGCGCCAGCAGCGGAACAGGGGAGGATGAAAAACTGTTTTTT. This encodes CASSGTGEDEKLFF. This sequence joins TRBV5-1 and TRBJ1-4, with 7 bases matching TRBD1. The CDR3 consists of 14 residues. V lost 4 bases, J lost 6 bases, and 6 bases stayed unmatched. CDR1 is SGHRS and CDR2 is YFSETQ in the germline V gene. The complete variable domain, with remaining parts taken from reference TRBV5-1 and TRBJ1-4, reads KAGVTQTPRYLIKTRGQQVTLSCSPISGHRSVSWYQQTPGQGLQFLFEYFSETQRNKGNFPGRFSGRQFSNSRSEMNVSTLELGDSALYLCASSGTGEDEKLFFGSGTQLSVL.

CDR3 loop: CASSQSEAGTGGRNEQFF. The CDR3 coding sequence is TGCGCCAGCAGCCAATCAGAGGCCGGGACAGGGGGTAGGAATGAGCAGTTCTTC. The chain joins TRBV4-1 to TRBJ2-1; 11 bases match TRBD1. The V and J ends lost 2 bases and 7 bases, in that order; junction bases with no gene match: 13. Germline V gene data show CDR1 as MGHRA and CDR2 as YSYEKL. The CDR3 contains 18 residues.

For the CDR3, the DNA is TGTGCCAGCAGAGGTGGGCTACAAGCCGGGACGAGATACACAGATACGCAGTATTTT. Protein product: CASRGGLQAGTRYTDTQYF. V usage is TRBV27 and J usage is TRBJ2-3; either TRBD1 or TRBD2 may fit D (5 bases each). The CDR3 length is 19 residues. Trimming left V 6 bases short and J 2 bases short, with 27 bases between. Germline V CDR1 and CDR2: MNHEY, SMNVEV (reference sequence).

The chain combines TRBV15 with TRBJ1-4; D gene uncertain. Trimming shortened V by 7 bases and J by 0 bases, and 6 bases separated the two germline ends. Germline assignment: CDR1 LNHNV and CDR2 YYDKDF (reference sequence). CDR3 length: 13 amino acids. Here the CDR3 reads CATKEATNEKLFF. DNA of the CDR3: TGTGCCACCAAGGAAGCAACTAATGAAAAACTGTTTTTT.

The rearrangement links TRBV6-5 to TRBJ1-1; no clear D gene. With 6 bases removed from V and 4 bases from J, the gap between germline ends came to 18 bases. From germline, CDR1 is MNHEY and CDR2 SVGAGI. The CDR3 covers 15 residues. The CDR3 sequence is CASRLTGRRSTEAFF. The CDR3 nucleotides read TGTGCCAGCAGATTGACCGGACGGCGAAGCACTGAAGCTTTCTTT.

The chain links TRBV28 to TRBJ2-7; the D gene is possibly TRBD1 (6 bases). Germline V gives CDR1 MDHEN, CDR2 SYDVKM. Trimming stripped 10 bases from V and 6 bases from J, with 19 bases between. The CDR3 length is 13 residues. The CDR3 DNA reads TGTGCCACCCTGGGGACACTCGTTGCCGAGCAGTACTTC. It encodes CATLGTLVAEQYF.

The chain couples TRBV6-5 to TRBJ2-5, with TRBD1 as a possible D gene (6 bases). Germline V gives CDR1 MNHEY, CDR2 SVGAGI. The CDR3 length is 14 residues. V lost 6 bases to trimming and J lost 2 bases, with 13 bases between them. For the CDR3, the DNA is TGTGCCAGCAGACGGGCCGGACAGCAAGAGACCCAGTACTTC. As protein: CASRRAGQQETQYF.

Details on this clone: This sample also contains other DNA sequences that code for the same CDR3. The CDR3 is CASSQDPGSPLHF. The CDR3 nucleotides are TGTGCCAGCAGCCAAGATCCGGGTTCACCCCTCCACTTT. The V call is TRBV14, the J call TRBJ1-6; D is ambiguous. CDR3 length: 13 residues. CDR1 is SGHDN, CDR2 FVKESK, per germline. Trimming stripped 0 bases from V and 9 bases from J, with 6 bases between.